This T cell receptor delta chain was found in a study of Vδ1+ human thymocytes. Study-level points and caveats: Donors shared many TRG clonotypes but few TRD clonotypes. Thymic TRG and TRD repertoires appeared highly polyclonal, with Gaussian CDR3 length distributions. Around 20% of thymic delta-chain sequences were Vdelta2, with few Vdelta3, unlike blood Vdelta1+ controls.

In its sample, this clone was seen a few times. Antigen: not known. Its ends do not fully match the called genes, so a read error is possible. The same CDR3 can be traced to other DNA sequences in this sample. The sorted cells were CD3+ Vdelta1+ Vdelta2- thymocytes from alphabeta-depleted thymus. Sorted Vdelta1+ thymocytes were about 97% to 99.6% pure. Extracted RNA was reverse transcribed into cDNA. The CDR3 regions were amplified by multiplex PCR from V-gene primers to a constant-region primer. TCRdb re-processed the multiplex PCR reads using CATT. The repertoire holds about 25,000 delta-chain clones, about 29% seen once, with around 1.5% in the top ten. Germline V lookup: CDR1 TSWWSYY, CDR2 QGS. The CDR3 is 19 residues long.

The chain joins TRDV1 to TRDJ1, with a weak D call TRDD3 (6 bases). The receptor was derived from a boy in the first two years of life who had congenital heart surgery. The specimen sequenced was Vdelta1+ gamma-delta thymocytes from the thymus. Subset described: FACS-sorted CD3+ TCRalphabeta- TCRVdelta1+ TCRVdelta2- thymocytes. DNA of the CDR3: TGCGCTCTTGGGGAACTAGACACCCACTGGGTACTTACTACCGATAAACTCATCTTT. Translated, it gives CALGELDTHWVLTTDKLIF.